The 16 T cell receptor beta chains below were found in one sample sequenced in a study of CD8+ T cells in alopecia areata (dated by TCRdb to 2016 to 2019). Library construction relied on the immunoSEQ multiplex PCR assay. RNA was extracted from all samples and reverse transcribed into cDNA, which served as template for TCR sequencing. TCRdb stores this immuneACCESS table with in-frame sequences only. Part of the clones is absent; in the studies checked, under half of the shortfall reflects unresolved V genes, and no reason is known for the rest. Present in this sample are roughly 120,000 clones, 56% of which were seen just once. The ten largest account for 3% to 4% of the sample. The sample's time point label, decoded: around 26 weeks on oral tofacitinib. Explained via the paper, the treatment or condition label denotes: oral pan-JAK inhibitor, 5-10 mg twice daily. The source material was CD4+ T cells sorted from blood, sampled at week 24, from a patient treated with tofacitinib. These receptors came from a human donor with alopecia areata.

J is TRBJ1-4 and V is TRBV7-2; tentatively, D is TRBD1 (5 bases). Germline CDR1 reads SGHTA; CDR2 reads FQGNSA. Trimming took 5 bases from V and 13 from J, leaving 17 bases between them. The CDR3 has 13 residues. CDR3: CASSPREGTVLFF. DNA for the CDR3: TGTGCCAGCAGCCCTAGAGAGGGGACGGTACTGTTTTTT.

This clone showed up just a few times. The V call is TRBV10-3, the J call TRBJ2-7; tentative D call: TRBD2 (5 bases). V lost 3 bases, J lost 6 bases, and 18 bases lay in between. This CDR3 region has 15 residues. Germline assignment: CDR1 ENHRY and CDR2 SYGVKD. The CDR3 DNA reads as TGTGCCATCAGTGATGTCCTCGGGGTACCGGGCGAGCAGTACTTC. Protein sequence: CAISDVLGVPGEQYF.

The chain carries TRBV5-1 and TRBJ2-1; tentative D call: TRBD2 (6 bases). CDR1 and CDR2 (germline): SGHRS, YFSETQ. The CDR3 has 12 residues. Trimming pared 0 bases from V and 13 bases from J, leaving 11 bases between. The CDR3 loop reads CASSLAVGLQFF. The CDR3 region has the DNA TGCGCCAGCAGCTTGGCCGTGGGACTTCAGTTCTTC.

V usage is TRBV5-1 and J usage is TRBJ1-1, with 9 nucleotides matching TRBD1. CDR1 is SGHRS and CDR2 is YFSETQ in the germline V gene. CDR3 size: 16 residues. V gave up 4 bases and J gave up 0 bases; unmatched junction bases: 7. CDR3 protein: CASSPGQGSVNTEAFF. As DNA, the CDR3 is TGCGCCAGCAGCCCGGGACAGGGCTCTGTGAACACTGAAGCTTTCTTT.

This chain uses TRBV29-1 with TRBJ1-5, with TRBD1 matching 7 bases. V lost 6 bases, J lost 5 bases, and 7 bases stayed unmatched. CDR1 and CDR2 from the germline V gene are SQVTM and ANQGSEA. This CDR3 comprises 13 residues. This CDR3 is CSVRDSFDQPQHF. In DNA, the CDR3 is TGCAGCGTCCGGGACAGCTTTGATCAGCCCCAGCATTTT.

In the case of this clone: At one of its ends the junction is not consistent with the germline gene, which may arise from a read error. This chain uses TRBV27 with TRBJ1-1, with TRBD1 matching 7 bases. Germline V gene data show CDR1 as MNHEY and CDR2 as SMNVEV (reference sequence). The CDR3 consists of 12 residues. The CDR3 region has the DNA TGTGCCAGCAGTCCGACGGGGACAGTTGCTATCTTT. Translation: CASSPTGTVAIF.

V gene TRBV10-2 combines with J gene TRBJ2-3, with 7 bases lining up with TRBD1. This CDR3 has 14 residues. V dropped 6 bases and J dropped 2; count of bases not matched to a gene: 5. Per the germline V gene, CDR1 is WSHSY and CDR2 is SAAADI. This chain's CDR3 is CASRDRFTTDTQYF. CDR3 DNA: TGCGCCAGCAGGGACAGGTTCACCACAGATACGCAGTATTTT.

The genes are TRBV7-9 and TRBJ1-2, with a possible D match to TRBD1 (5 bases). Germline lookup yields CDR1 SEHNR and CDR2 FQNEAQ (reference sequence). Trimming pared 4 bases from V and 3 bases from J, leaving 24 bases between. The CDR3 contains 18 residues. CDR3 protein: CASSWMEGRNTRDYGYTF. DNA of the CDR3: TGTGCCAGCAGCTGGATGGAGGGACGGAACACGAGGGACTATGGCTACACCTTC.

The chain couples TRBV2 to TRBJ2-5, with D unresolved. Looked up from germline, CDR1 is SNHLY and CDR2 is FYNNEI. This CDR3 is built from 12 residues. The V gene lost 2 bases and the J gene lost 5 bases, with 6 bases spanning the gap. CDR3 amino acids: CASSELGETQYF. Here the CDR3 DNA reads TGTGCCAGCAGTGAACTAGGGGAGACCCAGTACTTC.

This chain connects TRBV5-4 to TRBJ2-3; 10 nucleotides agree with TRBD2. Unmatched junction bases numbered 5, after V lost 4 bases and J lost 0 bases. Germline CDR1 and CDR2: SGHNT and YYREEE (reference sequence). The CDR3 has 16 residues. The CDR3 protein is CASSPNSGGSTDTQYF. CDR3 nucleotides: TGTGCCAGCAGCCCCAATAGCGGGGGGAGCACAGATACGCAGTATTTT.

This clone was observed a handful of times. The CDR3 nucleotides read TGTGCCAGCAGCCAAGGAACCGGTTCCCGCTATTCACCCCTCCACTTT. Translation: CASSQGTGSRYSPLHF. The chain joins TRBV4-2 to TRBJ1-6, with D hard to call. This CDR3 spans 16 amino acids. Germline CDR1 reads LGHNA; CDR2 reads YNFKEQ. The germline V and J ends were trimmed by 1 base and 8 bases, with 15 bases remaining between them.

This clone appeared a few times. The chain has TRBV5-4 and TRBJ2-2; TRBD2 agrees at 9 bases. Germline-derived CDR1 and CDR2 are SGHNT and YYREEE (reference sequence). The CDR3 is 16 residues long. The junction had 6 bases not matched to a gene; V was cut back by 3 bases and J by 3 bases. The CDR3 DNA reads as TGTGCCAGCAGCTCCCAGCGGGGGGCCGACACCGGGGAGCTGTTTTTT. It encodes CASSSQRGADTGELFF.

This clone was picked up a small number of times. The chain links TRBV5-6 to TRBJ2-3, with D unclear. Deletions cut 0 bases from V and 0 bases from J, with 5 bases between. Germline values: CDR1 SGHDT, CDR2 YYEEEE. The CDR3 covers 14 residues. Here the CDR3 DNA reads TGTGCCAGCAGCTTGGGCCTTAGCACAGATACGCAGTATTTT. This codes for CASSLGLSTDTQYF.

This clone was observed a few times. The chain carries TRBV13 and TRBJ1-2; D possibly corresponds to TRBD1 (5 bases). CDR3 length equals 13 residues. Trimming removed 1 base at V and 4 bases at J, with 7 bases between. Germline values: CDR1 PRHDT, CDR2 FYEKMQ (reference sequence). The chain's CDR3 is CASSLEGTYGYTF. The CDR3 nucleotides are TGTGCCAGCAGCTTAGAGGGGACCTATGGCTACACCTTC.

The chain employs TRBV5-4 and TRBJ2-1, with 10 bases matching TRBD2. J gave up 7 bases and V 3 bases, and 10 bases lay outside the gene matches. Germline values: CDR1 SGHNT, CDR2 YYREEE (reference sequence). The CDR3 totals 16 residues. The CDR3 bases are TGTGCCAGCAGCTCAGCTTTACTAGCGGGGTCGAATGAGCAGTTCTTC. This codes for CASSSALLAGSNEQFF. Variable domain in full (rest from reference TRBV5-4 and TRBJ2-1): ETGVTQSPTHLIKTRGQQVTLRCSSQSGHNTVSWYQQALGQGPQFIFQYYREEENGRGNFPPRFSGLQFPNYSSELNVNALELDDSALYLCASSSALLAGSNEQFFGPGTRLTVL.

The chain joins TRBV7-2 to TRBJ2-5, with a weak D call TRBD1 (5 bases). With 1 base removed from V and 5 bases from J, the gap between germline ends came to 14 bases. The CDR3 consists of 15 residues. CDR1 and CDR2 (germline): SGHTA, FQGNSA. The chain's CDR3 is CASSLEGRVMETQYF. DNA of the CDR3: TGTGCCAGCAGCTTAGAAGGCAGGGTGATGGAGACCCAGTACTTC.